This is a list of T cell receptor beta chains from one sample in a study of early T cells in non-severe SARS-CoV-2 infection. TCRdb processed the 5' RACE reads anew with MiXCR; each CDR3 protein has one entry. In the table there are fewer than 80,000 distinct CDR3 sequences, over 9% of which are singletons. The material was whole blood, obtained at baseline. These receptors were obtained from an adult who was a healthcare worker with PCR-confirmed SARS-CoV-2 infection or an uninfected control (not recorded which). Each CDR3 is given with its conserved first and last residue. A D gene is named only where the DNA matches it firmly. Clone size is stated in some rows and not others, as once, few, many or a class when expanded.

v_gene	d_gene	abundance	j_gene	CDR3aa	CDR3nt
TRBV3-1	.	.	TRBJ1-4	CASSQVPGAWEKLFF	TGTGCCAGCAGCCAAGTGCCAGGGGCTTGGGAAAAACTGTTTTTT
TRBV18	TRBD2	few	TRBJ2-1	CASSSSGRDEQFF	TGTGCCAGCTCATCCAGCGGGAGAGATGAGCAGTTCTTC
TRBV28	TRBD2	few	TRBJ2-1	CASSSPGLAGWQQFF	TGTGCCAGCAGTTCGCCGGGACTAGCGGGGTGGCAGCAGTTCTTC
TRBV12-3/TRBV12-4	.	few	TRBJ1-1	CASSFNTGMTEAFF	TGTGCCAGCAGTTTTAATACAGGGATGACTGAAGCTTTCTTT
TRBV20-1	.	.	TRBJ2-5	CSAEDQETQYF	TGCAGTGCTGAGGATCAAGAGACCCAGTACTTC
TRBV29-1	.	few	TRBJ2-1	CSVKSRGSSYNEQFF	TGCAGCGTTAAATCCCGTGGTAGCTCCTACAATGAGCAGTTCTTC
TRBV6-2/TRBV6-3	TRBD1	few	TRBJ2-7	CASSLQGASYEQYF	TGTGCCAGCAGCCTTCAGGGGGCCTCCTACGAGCAGTACTTC
TRBV6-2/TRBV6-3	.	few	TRBJ2-3	CASSYSVDTDTQYF	TGTGCCAGCAGTTACTCAGTGGACACAGATACGCAGTATTTT
TRBV28	TRBD2	many	TRBJ2-3	CASSHPTSGGGFTQYF	TGTGCCAGCAGCCACCCGACTAGCGGGGGGGGTTTCACGCAGTATTTT
TRBV7-3	.	few	TRBJ2-2	CASSLTYRGGELFF	TGTGCCAGCAGCTTAACGTACCGGGGCGGGGAGCTGTTTTTT
TRBV7-2	.	few	TRBJ2-7	CASSLAGALPYEQYF	TGTGCCAGCAGCTTAGCGGGGGCCCTCCCCTACGAGCAGTACTTC
TRBV20-1	TRBD2	many	TRBJ2-1	CSARPLAGGPFEQFF	TGCAGTGCTAGACCTCTAGCGGGGGGGCCTTTTGAGCAGTTCTTC
TRBV5-8	.	.	TRBJ1-1	CASSLGHVMNTEAFF	TGTGCCAGCAGCTTGGGACACGTCATGAACACTGAAGCTTTCTTT
TRBV6-6	.	few	TRBJ1-1	CASSYVPPGALNTEAFF	TGTGCCAGCAGTTACGTCCCCCCTGGGGCGCTCAACACTGAAGCTTTCTTT
TRBV2	.	few	TRBJ1-5	CASQAGFNQPQHF	TGTGCCAGCCAAGCAGGGTTCAATCAGCCCCAGCATTTT
TRBV20-1	.	.	TRBJ1-2	CSANGAYGYTF	TGCAGTGCCAACGGGGCTTATGGCTACACCTTC
TRBV28	TRBD1	many	TRBJ1-5	CASSEGALDNQPQHF	TGTGCCAGCAGCGAGGGGGCGCTGGACAATCAGCCCCAGCATTTT
TRBV7-2	.	.	TRBJ1-5	CASSREGNQPQHF	TGTGCCAGCAGCAGGGAGGGCAATCAGCCCCAGCATTTT
TRBV20-1	TRBD2	medium-sized	TRBJ2-1	CSARDPGRGENNEQFF	TGCAGTGCTAGAGATCCGGGTCGGGGGGAAAACAATGAGCAGTTCTTC
TRBV12-5	.	.	TRBJ1-2	CASGLGVLQEYGYTF	TGTGCTAGTGGTTTGGGGGTTCTCCAGGAATATGGCTACACCTTC
TRBV6-5	.	.	TRBJ2-1	CASRRESRSYNEQFF	TGTGCCAGCAGAAGGGAGTCACGTTCCTACAATGAGCAGTTCTTC
TRBV2	TRBD2	.	TRBJ2-1	CASSEASGGREFF	TGTGCCAGCAGTGAAGCCAGCGGGGGGAGAGAGTTCTTC
TRBV7-8	.	many	TRBJ2-1	CASSWPPGGSYNEQFF	TGTGCCAGCAGCTGGCCCCCCGGGGGCTCCTACAATGAGCAGTTCTTC
TRBV6-2/TRBV6-3	.	.	TRBJ2-7	CASSYSKDEQYF	TGTGCCAGCAGTTACTCGAAGGACGAGCAGTACTTC
TRBV11-2	.	.	TRBJ1-2	CASRNDGPGYTF	TGTGCCAGCAGGAATGATGGGCCCGGCTACACCTTC
TRBV29-1	TRBD2	few	TRBJ2-1	CSVETSGGGEQFF	TGCAGCGTTGAGACTAGCGGGGGTGGCGAGCAGTTCTTC
TRBV29-1	TRBD1	few	TRBJ2-5	CSALTGQETQYF	TGCAGCGCCCTGACAGGGCAAGAGACCCAGTACTTC
TRBV7-9	.	few	TRBJ2-1	CASSTDLYNEQFF	TGTGCCAGCAGCACTGACTTGTACAATGAGCAGTTCTTC
TRBV20-1	TRBD2	many	TRBJ2-7	CSANGLAHYEQYF	TGCAGTGCTAACGGACTAGCTCATTACGAGCAGTACTTC
TRBV6-6	TRBD2	.	TRBJ2-7	CASSERGLSYEQYF	TGTGCCAGCAGTGAGCGGGGGTTATCCTACGAGCAGTACTTC
TRBV2	.	.	TRBJ1-1	CASSVWGNTEAFF	TGTGCCAGCAGTGTATGGGGGAACACTGAAGCTTTCTTT
TRBV6-1	.	.	TRBJ1-5	CASSGRDTNQPQHF	TGTGCCAGCAGTGGCCGGGACACCAATCAGCCCCAGCATTTT
TRBV28	.	many	TRBJ1-5	CASSPAGQFNQPQHF	TGTGCCAGCAGCCCAGCCGGGCAGTTCAATCAGCCCCAGCATTTT
TRBV6-5	TRBD2	.	TRBJ2-6	CASSYRGDGANVLTF	TGTGCCAGCAGTTACCGGGGGGACGGGGCCAACGTCCTGACTTTC
TRBV3-1	.	many	TRBJ2-7	CASSQDIGRSEQYF	TGTGCCAGCAGCCAAGATATTGGCCGGTCCGAGCAGTACTTC
TRBV3-1	.	.	TRBJ2-7	CASSHLGLVLREQYF	TGTGCCAGCAGCCACCTGGGCCTCGTTTTGAGGGAGCAGTACTTC
TRBV6-6	TRBD2	many	TRBJ2-1	CASSYPSGRNNEQFF	TGTGCCAGCAGTTACCCTAGCGGGCGGAACAATGAGCAGTTCTTC
TRBV5-1	TRBD1	.	TRBJ2-1	CASSLRGQGAYNEQFF	TGCGCCAGCAGCTTGAGGGGACAGGGGGCCTACAATGAGCAGTTCTTC
TRBV12-3/TRBV12-4	.	few	TRBJ1-5	CASSPDPPGQPQHF	TGTGCCAGCAGTCCCGATCCACCCGGACAGCCCCAGCATTTT
TRBV28	TRBD2	.	TRBJ2-7	CASSLPTGGNYEQYF	TGTGCCAGCAGTTTACCGACGGGGGGGAACTACGAGCAGTACTTC
TRBV29-1	TRBD1	many	TRBJ2-5	CSVGMAGGKETQYF	TGCAGCGTTGGGATGGCAGGGGGCAAGGAGACCCAGTACTTC
TRBV12-3/TRBV12-4	.	.	TRBJ2-2	CASSPVGMGELFF	TGTGCCAGCAGTCCCGTTGGTATGGGGGAGCTGTTTTTT
TRBV6-6	.	many	TRBJ1-6	CASSRGNSPLHF	TGTGCCAGCAGTCGGGGTAATTCACCCCTCCACTTT
TRBV20-1	.	few	TRBJ2-5	CSTPGPDETQYF	TGCAGTACACCGGGACCTGACGAGACCCAGTACTTC
TRBV11-2	TRBD1	.	TRBJ2-7	CASSRRQGPWGEQYF	TGTGCCAGCAGCCGCCGACAGGGCCCCTGGGGTGAGCAGTACTTC
TRBV21-1	.	many	TRBJ1-1	CASSKKSRLTGIEAFF	TGTGCCAGCAGCAAAAAAAGCCGACTGACTGGGATTGAAGCTTTCTTT
TRBV5-1	.	.	TRBJ1-2	CASSLTGNGYYGYTF	TGCGCCAGCAGCTTGACGGGGAATGGGTACTATGGCTACACCTTC
TRBV2	TRBD1	many	TRBJ2-3	CASSVDRDGPDTQYF	TGTGCCAGCAGTGTGGACAGGGATGGTCCAGATACGCAGTATTTT
TRBV30	.	.	TRBJ2-1	CAWSQNNEQFF	TGTGCCTGGAGTCAGAACAATGAGCAGTTCTTC
TRBV5-8	TRBD1	few	TRBJ1-5	CASSGGQLSNQPQHF	TGTGCCAGCAGCGGGGGACAGCTTAGCAATCAGCCCCAGCATTTT
TRBV7-3	.	.	TRBJ2-3	CASSLTPGADTQYF	TGTGCCAGCAGCTTAACACCAGGGGCAGATACGCAGTATTTT
TRBV15	.	many	TRBJ1-2	CATSRVSGSNYGYTF	TGTGCCACCAGCAGAGTGAGCGGGTCAAACTATGGCTACACCTTC
TRBV29-1	.	few	TRBJ1-4	CSVVVSANEKLFF	TGCAGCGTTGTCGTCAGCGCTAATGAAAAACTGTTTTTT